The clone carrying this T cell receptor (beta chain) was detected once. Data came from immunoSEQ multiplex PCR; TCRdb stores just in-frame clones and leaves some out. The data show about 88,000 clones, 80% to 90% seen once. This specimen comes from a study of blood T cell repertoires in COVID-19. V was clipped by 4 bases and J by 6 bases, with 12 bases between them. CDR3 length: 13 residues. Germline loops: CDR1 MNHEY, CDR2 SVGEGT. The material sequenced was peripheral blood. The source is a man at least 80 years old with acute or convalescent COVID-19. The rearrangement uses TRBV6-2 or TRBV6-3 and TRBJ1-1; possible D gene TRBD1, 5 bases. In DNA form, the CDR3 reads TGTGCCAGCAGTTGGTTTCAACAGGCTGAAGCTTTCTTT. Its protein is CASSWFQQAEAFF.